This is a list of T cell receptor beta chains from one sample in a study of CD8+CD57+ T cells in acquired aplastic anemia. Each CDR3 protein gets one entry after TCRdb re-called the reads with MiXCR. The table includes a few hundred thousand distinct CDR3 sequences, just under 70% detected once. The sample comprised sorted CD4+, CD8+, or CD8+CD57+ T cells (not recorded which) from PBMCs. These receptors were obtained from a human donor in good health, serving as a control. Each CDR3 is given with its conserved first and last residue. Each record gives: D gene, J gene, clone size, V gene, CDR3 protein, CDR3 DNA. The D gene is left open where the match is weak. Only part of the rows carry a size: once, few, many, or a class if the clone is expanded.

-,TRBJ2-3,-,TRBV5-1,CASSLDSSRKDTQYF,TGCGCCAGCAGCTTGGACAGTAGTCGTAAAGATACGCAGTATTTT
-,TRBJ2-3,once,TRBV20-1,CSASVAGAKTQYF,TGCAGTGCTAGTGTGGCTGGAGCAAAAACGCAGTATTTT
-,TRBJ2-5,few,TRBV4-2,CASSQEAVRETQYF,TGTGCCAGCAGCCAAGAGGCAGTTAGGGAGACCCAGTACTTC
-,TRBJ1-3,-,TRBV15,CASRGSEVDTIYF,TGTGCCAGCAGGGGAAGTGAGGTAGACACCATATATTTT
TRBD2,TRBJ2-7,-,TRBV7-4,CASSLELAGVYEEYF,TGTGCCAGCAGTTTAGAGCTTGCGGGGGTATACGAGGAGTACTTC
-,TRBJ2-7,-,TRBV7-3,CASSLRASYEQDF,TGTGCCAGCAGCTTAAGGGCGTCCTACGAGCAGGACTTC
-,TRBJ2-1,many,TRBV12-3/TRBV12-4,CASTPGPAASNEQFF,TGTGCCAGCACCCCCGGGCCCGCGGCAAGCAATGAGCAGTTCTTC
-,TRBJ1-4,-,TRBV5-1,CASSADTSQDEKLFF,TGTGCCAGCAGCGCGGACACTTCCCAAGATGAAAAACTGTTTTTT
-,TRBJ2-7,-,TRBV15,CATSSTPGLSYEQYF,TGTGCCACCAGCAGCACACCAGGGCTCTCCTACGAGCAGTACTTC
-,TRBJ1-6,-,TRBV5-4,CASSGRTDSPLHF,TGTGCCAGCAGCGGACGGACAGATTCACCCCTCCACTTT